The subject of this entry is one TCR beta chain. Its antigen remains unidentified. PCR involved 60 Vbeta and 13 Jbeta primers. The data were produced by immunoSEQ multiplex PCR, yet TCRdb's version contains in-frame clones alone and is incomplete. Its listing shows over 80,000 clones. This entry is derived from a study of cytomegalovirus exposure and HLA in healthy donors. Study overall: Researchers found that approximately 77% of under 450 genotyped donors fell within the Caucasian-associated ancestry cluster. Study-level points and caveats: Presence/absence analyses assumed roughly uniform sequencing depth across donors.

Trimming cost V 0 bases and J 4 bases, with 15 bases left between them. The CDR3 has 15 amino acids. Germline V CDR1 and CDR2: GTSNPN, SVGIG (reference sequence). This clonotype originated in a girl aged 5 to 17 in good health and CMV-seropositive. J is TRBJ2-5 and V is TRBV30; D is perhaps TRBD1 (6 bases). The sample was PBMCs. Written as DNA, the CDR3 is TGTGCCTGGAGTGTTACGATGGCAGGGGCAGAGACCCAGTACTTC. This encodes CAWSVTMAGAETQYF.